This section outlines one TCR beta chain sequence together with its context. The antigen is unknown. Other nucleotide sequences from this sample produce the same CDR3. These data belong to a study of T cell responses to AZD1222 COVID-19 vaccine. Germline assignment: CDR1 MDHEN and CDR2 SYDVKM. Trimming took 9 bases from V and 0 from J, leaving 14 bases between them. This CDR3 is built from 14 residues. TCRdb keeps only in-frame clones here, not all; method: immunoSEQ multiplex PCR. The sample carries 120,000 or so clones, approximately 94% recorded once. Whole-study findings and limits: Baseline seropositivity occurred in only a handful of AZD1222 recipients. Clonal diversity was possibly underestimated; the donors were predominantly white British and more often female. Samples come after the peak T cell response, not at day 14. When two AZD1222 doses had been given, Spike-specific TCR breadth and depth rose.

The chain has TRBV28 and TRBJ1-2, with no clear D. Sample: peripheral blood, taken 28 days after the second AZD1222 dose. This TCR was sampled from an adult who received the AZD1222 COVID-19 vaccine. The CDR3 region is CASRSPLTNYGYTF. In nucleotides, the CDR3 is TGTGCCAGTAGAAGTCCCCTTACTAACTATGGCTACACCTTC.